A single sample is the source of the 8 T cell receptor beta chains below, sequenced in a study of blood T cell repertoires in COVID-19. Assay used: immunoSEQ multiplex PCR; TCRdb lists only in-frame clones, some missing. The table includes about 210,000 clones, 80% to 90% detected once. Sample: PBMCs or T cells enriched from blood (not recorded which). Receptor source: a man under 40 in a cohort exposed to, infected with or recovered from COVID-19 (not recorded which).

This clone has only one observation. The V and J genes are TRBV4-2 and TRBJ2-6, with D perhaps matching TRBD1 (6 bases). The CDR3 covers 17 residues. Deletions cut 4 bases from V and 7 bases from J, with 20 bases between. CDR1 and CDR2 (germline): LGHNA, YNFKEQ. The CDR3 sequence is CASSRTGNPLGANVLTF. As DNA, the CDR3 is TGTGCCAGCAGCCGAACAGGGAACCCTCTAGGAGCCAACGTCCTGACTTTC.

V gene TRBV15 combines with J gene TRBJ1-4; no clear D gene. Deletions cut 0 bases from V and 0 bases from J, with 5 bases between. Germline CDR1 reads LNHNV; CDR2 reads YYDKDF (reference sequence). CDR3 length: 15 residues. CDR3: CATSREAATNEKLFF. Here the CDR3 DNA reads TGTGCCACCAGCAGAGAAGCCGCAACTAATGAAAAACTGTTTTTT.

The genes are TRBV5-1 and TRBJ1-6, with TRBD1 matching over 10 bases. This CDR3 has 15 amino acids. Per the germline V gene, CDR1 is SGHRS and CDR2 is YFSETQ. Unmatched junction bases numbered 3, after V lost 1 base and J lost 8 bases. The CDR3 DNA reads TGCGCCAGCAGCTTGTTCGGGACAGGGGATTCACCCCTCCACTTT. It translates to CASSLFGTGDSPLHF.

V is TRBV14 and J is TRBJ1-3, with D uncertain. This CDR3 has 14 residues. Germline V gene lookup returns CDR1 SGHDN and CDR2 FVKESK. Trimming stripped 1 base from V and 9 bases from J, with 13 bases between. In DNA form, the CDR3 reads TGTGCCAGCAGCCAAGTTCCGGGTGTAGGCACCATATATTTT. Translated, it gives CASSQVPGVGTIYF.

V and J are TRBV9 and TRBJ1-1; 7 bases agree with TRBD1. CDR3 length: 14 residues. Germline CDR1 reads SGDLS; CDR2 reads YYNGEE. J was trimmed by 3 bases and V by 1 base; bases with no gene match: 3. CDR3 nucleotides: TGTGCCAGCAGCGTATTCGACAGGGACACTGAAGCTTTCTTT. Its translation is CASSVFDRDTEAFF.

The rearrangement joins TRBV28 to TRBJ2-3; TRBD2 agrees at 8 bases. Germline V gene data show CDR1 as MDHEN and CDR2 as SYDVKM. The CDR3 consists of 16 residues. Germline trimming cut 7 bases from V and 1 base from J; bases unmatched to any gene: 10. The CDR3 loop is CASTPGGAVRTDTQYF. DNA of the CDR3: TGTGCCAGCACCCCGGGGGGGGCCGTCCGCACAGATACGCAGTATTTT.

The chain recombines TRBV6-5 with TRBJ1-4; D uncertain. The V end was cut by 2 bases, the J end by 4 bases, with 5 bases between. CDR1 is MNHEY and CDR2 is SVGAGI in the germline V gene. CDR3 length: 13 residues. The CDR3 here is CASSYVRNEKLFF. CDR3 nucleotide sequence: TGTGCCAGCAGTTACGTCCGTAATGAAAAACTGTTTTTT.

J is TRBJ2-1 and V is TRBV19; the match to TRBD2 covers 14 bases. CDR1 LNHDA and CDR2 SQIVND come from the germline V gene (reference sequence). Losses at the gene ends were 5 bases for V and 8 bases for J; bases not matched to a gene: 5. The CDR3 covers 15 residues. The chain's CDR3 is CASSVTSGRAYEQFF. The CDR3, as DNA: TGTGCCAGTAGTGTGACTAGCGGGAGGGCCTATGAGCAGTTCTTC.